This entry concerns a single T cell receptor (beta chain). Antigen unknown. Clones were read by immunoSEQ multiplex PCR, and TCRdb kept only the in-frame ones, dropping some. The sample lists about 81,000 clones; around 84% were seen once. The entry originates in a study of T cell responses to AZD1222 COVID-19 vaccine. The study, taken as a whole, reports: After the peak T cell response, and only then, were repertoires sampled. In a largely white British group with more females than males, clonal diversity was possibly underestimated. Targets within unmutated variant regions were reportedly found for nearly half of spike-specific TCRs. Dominant at 160-218 and 743-854, vaccine-associated CD4 TCRs also spanned spike.

In germline, CDR1 is ENHRY, CDR2 SYGVKD. The J segment lost 4 bases and the V segment lost 2 bases, leaving 4 bases of the junction unmatched. This CDR3 spans 14 amino acids. The clonotype originates from an adult who received the AZD1222 COVID-19 vaccine. The material was peripheral blood, obtained 28 days after the second AZD1222 dose. The chain has TRBV10-3 and TRBJ1-1, with 7 bases matching TRBD1. CDR3 residues: CAISEGRGGTEAFF. In nucleotides, the CDR3 is TGTGCCATCAGTGAGGGCAGGGGGGGCACTGAAGCTTTCTTT.